Included here is one T cell receptor (beta chain) sequence, with context. As yet, its antigen is unknown. Produced via immunoSEQ multiplex PCR; TCRdb's table is partial and in-frame only. There are roughly 98,000 clones in the sample; around nine tenths occur only once, and 15% to 20% lies in the top ten. These data are taken from a study of T cell responses to AZD1222 COVID-19 vaccine. Overall study results and limits: The study found vaccine-associated CD4 TCRs spanning spike, dominant at 160-218 and 743-854. Clonal diversity may have been underestimated in mostly white British donors.

This specimen consisted of peripheral blood, obtained 28 days after the second AZD1222 dose. The receptor was derived from an adult who received the AZD1222 COVID-19 vaccine.

The chain's CDR3 is CASMSVYSNQPQHF. For the CDR3, the DNA is TGTGCCAGCATGTCAGTTTATAGCAATCAGCCCCAGCATTTT. The rearrangement links TRBV6-5 to TRBJ1-5; D is unresolved. Between the trimmed V and J ends, which lost 7 bases and 0 bases, there was a span of 10 bases. The V gene's germline CDR1 is MNHEY and CDR2 SVGAGI. This CDR3 region has 14 residues.